Listed below are T cell receptor beta chains from one sample, sequenced in a study of vaccination and CD4 T cells after COVID-19. What these receptors recognize is not known. TCRdb re-derived calls from the PCR reads in MiXCR, one entry per CDR3 protein. The data hold some 10,000 distinct CDR3 sequences, with under 80% observed a single time. The source material was CD4+ T cells from blood, cultured in vitro. These receptors came from a human donor who had recovered from COVID-19. CDR3s include the opening cysteine and the closing phenylalanine or tryptophan. The D gene is left open where the match is weak. The size field is filled for only some rows; it gives once, few, many or a size class.

abundance	j_gene	v_gene	d_gene	CDR3nt	CDR3aa
few	TRBJ1-2	TRBV20-1	TRBD1	TGCAGTGCTAGCGGGACAGGGTTGTTCTATGGCTACACCTTC	CSASGTGLFYGYTF
NA	TRBJ1-5	TRBV6-1	NA	TGTGCCAGCAGCAAGGGACTGGCGGGGCGGCCCCAGCATTTT	CASSKGLAGRPQHF
NA	TRBJ2-1	TRBV24-1	NA	TGTGCCACCAGTGACCCATCAGGCAACTCCTACAATGAGCAGTTCTTC	CATSDPSGNSYNEQFF
NA	TRBJ2-7	TRBV7-9	TRBD1	TGTGCCAGCAGTAAAGGACAGGGAGGCTACGAGCAGTACTTC	CASSKGQGGYEQYF
large	TRBJ1-5	TRBV4-1	TRBD1	TGCGCCAGCAGCCCAGACAGGGTGACGATTCAGCCCCAGCATTTT	CASSPDRVTIQPQHF
NA	TRBJ1-2	TRBV27	TRBD1	TGTGCCAGCAGTCCAAGGGGGCAGACCATATACTATGGCTACACCTTC	CASSPRGQTIYYGYTF
few	TRBJ2-7	TRBV30	NA	TGTGCCTGGAGAGAGAGGGACGGCAGAGTAGTCGAGCAGTACTTC	CAWRERDGRVVEQYF
NA	TRBJ2-3	TRBV24-1	TRBD2	TGTGCCACCAGACGGGAGGTCTCGGATACGCAGTATTTT	CATRREVSDTQYF
NA	TRBJ2-3	TRBV3-1	NA	TGTGCCAGCAGCCCCAGCGGTCACACAGATACGCAGTATTTT	CASSPSGHTDTQYF
NA	TRBJ2-7	TRBV7-8	NA	TGTGCCAGCAGCCGCCGGGACCCCTCCTACGAGCAGTACTTC	CASSRRDPSYEQYF
NA	TRBJ2-3	TRBV7-9	TRBD2	TGTGCCAGCAGCCTCGGGGGCGGGGGGAGAGATACGCAGTATTTT	CASSLGGGGRDTQYF
NA	TRBJ1-5	TRBV24-1	TRBD1	TGTGCCACCAGTGACACCGGGACAGGGGGCGCGGAGCCCCAGCATTTT	CATSDTGTGGAEPQHF